These 9 T cell receptor beta chains were all obtained from the same sample, sequenced in a study of OX40 agonist ivuxolimab in advanced cancers. Assay used: immunoSEQ multiplex PCR; TCRdb lists only in-frame clones, some missing. The sample has roughly 100,000 clones; about 85% are singletons. This sample comprised CD4+ or CD8+ T cells sorted from blood, obtained in a trial of the OX40 agonist ivuxolimab. These receptors all stem from an adult with an advanced solid tumor such as melanoma, head and neck, liver or kidney cancer.

The genes are TRBV7-2 and TRBJ2-7; 13 bases agree with TRBD2. CDR3 length equals 15 residues. V lost 5 bases and J lost 5; bases outside the gene matches: 6. From germline, CDR1 is SGHTA and CDR2 FQGNSA. The CDR3 region has the DNA TGTGCCAGCAGCCCCCGGACTAGCGGGGGAAACGAGCAGTACTTC. Amino acids: CASSPRTSGGNEQYF.

V gene TRBV27 combines with J gene TRBJ1-5; tentatively, D is TRBD1 (5 bases). Germline V lookup: CDR1 MNHEY, CDR2 SMNVEV (reference sequence). V lost 5 bases to trimming and J lost 9 bases, with 17 bases between them. The CDR3 length is 14 residues. The CDR3 region is CASSIQATQGPQHF. The CDR3 DNA reads TGTGCCAGCAGTATCCAGGCTACTCAGGGGCCCCAGCATTTT.

The rearrangement uses TRBV5-4 and TRBJ1-2, with D perhaps TRBD1 (5 bases). The germline gives CDR1 SGHNT, CDR2 YYREEE (reference sequence). The length of the CDR3 is 16 residues. Trimming shortened V by 0 bases and J by 4 bases, and 16 bases separated the two germline ends. The CDR3 coding sequence is TGTGCCAGCAGCTTGGGTAGTCGGGACTCCTCCTATGGCTACACCTTC. This translates into CASSLGSRDSSYGYTF.

The chain uses TRBV28 and TRBJ1-6; 10 positions agree with TRBD1. Germline CDR1 MDHEN, CDR2 SYDVKM. CDR3 size: 15 residues. J was trimmed by 9 bases and V by 2 bases; bases with no gene match: 4. CDR3 DNA: TGTGCCAGCAGTTTAAGGACAGGGGGGGGTTCACCCCTCCACTTT. Its protein product is CASSLRTGGGSPLHF.

The V gene is TRBV5-4, the J gene TRBJ2-1; D assignment may be TRBD1 or TRBD2 (5 bases each). Germline values: CDR1 SGHNT, CDR2 YYREEE (reference sequence). V was trimmed by 5 bases and J by 3 bases, leaving 15 bases between them. The CDR3 runs 15 residues. The CDR3: CASSTTAGNYNEQFF. CDR3 DNA sequence: TGTGCCAGCAGTACGACAGCCGGGAACTACAATGAGCAGTTCTTC.

V usage is TRBV5-4 and J usage is TRBJ2-5; unclear D gene. The germline V gene encodes CDR1 SGHNT and CDR2 YYREEE (reference sequence). Trimming cost V 1 base and J 4 bases, with 11 bases left between them. This CDR3 region has 14 residues. The DNA for the CDR3 is TGTGCCAGCAGCTTGAATCTCTACGGAGAGACCCAGTACTTC. It codes for CASSLNLYGETQYF.

This chain joins TRBV25-1 and TRBJ1-2; D possibly corresponds to TRBD1 (5 bases). Germline values: CDR1 MGHDK, CDR2 SYGVNS. The CDR3 has 15 amino acids. With 2 bases removed from V and 4 bases from J, the gap between germline ends came to 14 bases. The CDR3, as DNA: TGTGCCAGCAGTGAACTCCCCGGGGGGGGCTATGGCTACACCTTC. Encoded protein: CASSELPGGGYGYTF.

The J gene is TRBJ2-2, the V gene TRBV4-3; 8 nucleotides align to TRBD2. Per the germline V gene, CDR1 is LGHNA and CDR2 is YSLEER. The CDR3 covers 17 residues. The V and J ends lost 3 bases and 0 bases, in that order; junction bases with no gene match: 6. The CDR3 DNA reads TGCGCCAGCAGCCACCCCCCCGGGGGGGCGAACACCGGGGAGCTGTTTTTT. This encodes CASSHPPGGANTGELFF.

This chain uses TRBV27 with TRBJ1-2; D gene ambiguous. Germline V gene data show CDR1 as MNHEY and CDR2 as SMNVEV (reference sequence). Trimming took 2 bases from V and 0 from J, leaving 4 bases between them. The CDR3 contains 13 residues. The CDR3 loop reads CASSLNPNYGYTF. In nucleotides, the CDR3 is TGTGCCAGCAGTTTAAACCCTAACTATGGCTACACCTTC.